Each of the 20 T cell receptor beta chains below was sequenced from the same sample in a study of T cells after yellow fever vaccination (dated by TCRdb to between 2017 and 2020). The label giving this sample's treatment or condition can be read as: live attenuated yellow fever vaccine strain. The protocol used for the library was 5' RACE. The instrument given in TCRdb is Illumina HiSeq 2500. In TCRdb, the public reads were trimmed at Q25 with fastp and aligned with MiXCR, with productive beta chains retained. Entries that share a CDR3 protein sequence are merged under the most common genes and DNA. This sample gives fewer than 450,000 distinct CDR3 sequences in total; around a tenth of them show up just once. Of the sample, around 19% is held by the ten largest clones. Sequenced here: PBMCs, sampled on the day of the first yellow fever vaccination. The receptor source for this set is a man aged 18 to 29 who received the YFV17D yellow fever vaccine.

V is TRBV7-2 and J is TRBJ1-2; TRBD1 matches at 8 bases. From germline, CDR1 is SGHTA and CDR2 FQGNSA. CDR3 length: 15 residues. Trimming cost V 1 base and J 2 bases; bases outside gene matches: 3. The CDR3 bases are TGTGCCAGCAGCTTAGTCTCAGGGGGCAACTATGGCTACACCTTC. It is translated as CASSLVSGGNYGYTF.

Many counts were recorded for this clonotype. V gene TRBV7-2 combines with J gene TRBJ1-1, with no clear D. The V gene lost 2 bases and the J gene lost 1 base, with 11 bases spanning the gap. The germline gives CDR1 SGHTA, CDR2 FQGNSA. This CDR3 region has 15 residues. The CDR3 coding sequence is TGTGCCAGCAGCTTATACTCCGCGGGGAACACTGAAGCTTTCTTT. It yields the protein CASSLYSAGNTEAFF.

The gene calls are TRBV5-1 and TRBJ2-2; 11 positions agree with TRBD2. The germline CDR1 and CDR2 sequences are SGHRS and YFSETQ. V lost 4 bases and J lost 4; bases outside the gene matches: 9. The CDR3 sequence is 17 residues long. CDR3 bases: TGCGCCAGCAGCCCCCTTACTAGCGGGGGCATCACCGGGGAGCTGTTTTTT. Translated: CASSPLTSGGITGELFF.

This clonotype occurred a few times. The V gene is TRBV2, the J gene TRBJ2-1, with D possibly matching TRBD2 (7 bases). The CDR3 length is 15 residues. V lost 5 bases to trimming and J lost 3 bases, with 14 bases between them. CDR1 is SNHLY and CDR2 is FYNNEI in the germline V gene. CDR3 residues: CASSPRGGFYNEQFF. The CDR3 DNA reads as TGTGCCAGCAGTCCAAGGGGGGGTTTCTACAATGAGCAGTTCTTC.

This clonotype came up a few times. The genes are TRBV5-1 and TRBJ2-1; 9 bases map to TRBD1. Germline lookup yields CDR1 SGHRS and CDR2 YFSETQ. Trimming took 2 bases from V and 6 from J; bases not matched to a gene: 9. CDR3 length: 16 residues. DNA of the CDR3: TGCGCCAGCAGCTTTCCGGACAGGGGAGATCCCAATGAGCAGTTCTTC. Encoded protein: CASSFPDRGDPNEQFF. The whole variable domain, filled in from reference TRBV5-1 and TRBJ2-1, reads KAGVTQTPRYLIKTRGQQVTLSCSPISGHRSVSWYQQTPGQGLQFLFEYFSETQRNKGNFPGRFSGRQFSNSRSEMNVSTLELGDSALYLCASSFPDRGDPNEQFFGPGTRLTVL.

The rearrangement uses TRBV5-1 and TRBJ1-4, with TRBD1 matching 8 bases. The V and J ends lost 4 bases and 4 bases, in that order; junction bases with no gene match: 3. In germline, CDR1 is SGHRS, CDR2 YFSETQ. The CDR3 runs to 14 residues. The DNA of the CDR3 is TGCGCCAGCAGCATACAGGGGGGTAATGAAAAACTGTTTTTT. Encoded protein: CASSIQGGNEKLFF.

At least ten counts were recorded for this clonotype. V and J are TRBV5-1 and TRBJ2-5; 11 bases match TRBD1. CDR1 and CDR2 (germline): SGHRS, YFSETQ. V dropped 2 bases and J dropped 5; count of bases not matched to a gene: 5. This CDR3 has 15 amino acids. The CDR3 loop is CASSLGQGAVETQYF. In nucleotides, the CDR3 is TGCGCCAGCAGCTTAGGACAGGGGGCGGTGGAGACCCAGTACTTC.

This clonotype was seen repeatedly, ten times or more. This chain joins TRBV27 and TRBJ1-6, with a tentative D call TRBD1 (5 bases). Germline CDR1 and CDR2: MNHEY and SMNVEV (reference sequence). This CDR3 comprises 14 residues. V was cut by 4 bases and J by 9 bases, with 13 bases left in between. The CDR3 loop is CASSSGGVRSPLHF. The CDR3 DNA is TGTGCCAGCAGTTCGGGAGGGGTTCGTTCACCCCTCCACTTT.

The gene calls are TRBV6-1 and TRBJ1-2; no clear D. Germline assignment: CDR1 MNHNS and CDR2 SASEGT. The CDR3 loop spans 15 amino acids. The V end was cut by 6 bases, the J end by 2 bases, with 16 bases between. The CDR3 loop is CASRILASGNYGYTF. The CDR3 nucleotides are TGTGCCAGCAGAATCCTAGCGTCTGGCAACTATGGCTACACCTTC.

This clonotype showed up just a few times. CDR3 sequence reads: CASGTSGDSSYEQYF. The CDR3 DNA sequence: TGTGCCAGCGGTACTAGCGGGGACTCATCCTACGAGCAGTACTTC. The V call is TRBV27, the J call TRBJ2-7; TRBD2 matches 10 bases. Unmatched junction bases numbered 8, after V lost 8 bases and J lost 1 base. CDR3 length equals 15 residues. The V gene's germline CDR1 is MNHEY and CDR2 SMNVEV (reference sequence).

This clonotype turned up a few times. The chain uses TRBV25-1 and TRBJ2-7, with D hard to call. V lost 1 base and J 6 bases, leaving 16 bases between the germline ends. This CDR3 has 15 amino acids. Germline lookup yields CDR1 MGHDK and CDR2 SYGVNS. This chain's CDR3 is CASSESGRTSSEQYF. As DNA, the CDR3 is TGTGCCAGCAGTGAATCGGGCAGGACCTCAAGCGAGCAGTACTTC.

The rearrangement uses TRBV12-3 or TRBV12-4 and TRBJ2-5, with TRBD1 matching 12 bases. Trimming at V came to 5 bases and at J to 6 bases, leaving 7 bases not matched to a gene. The CDR3 covers 15 residues. CDR3 in DNA: TGTGCCAGCAGTGCGGGACAGGGGGCTTTACAGACCCAGTACTTC. This encodes CASSAGQGALQTQYF.

This clonotype occurred a few times. The rearrangement links TRBV20-1 to TRBJ2-2; D gene uncertain. The CDR3 contains 17 residues. Deletions cut 3 bases from V and 0 bases from J, with 17 bases between. Germline V gives CDR1 DFQATT, CDR2 SNEGSKA (reference sequence). CDR3 sequence: CSASGSPTPTNTGELFF. As DNA, the CDR3 is TGCAGTGCTAGTGGGTCACCTACCCCTACGAACACCGGGGAGCTGTTTTTT.

This clonotype was counted between two and nine times. This sequence joins TRBV7-8 and TRBJ1-3, with D possibly TRBD1 on 6 matching bases. V was cut by 7 bases and J by 0 bases, with 13 bases left in between. The CDR3 loop spans 15 amino acids. CDR1 and CDR2 from the germline V gene are SGHVS and FQNEAQ. The CDR3 protein is CASNIRGLSGNTIYF. The DNA of the CDR3 is TGTGCCAGCAACATCCGGGGGCTCTCTGGAAACACCATATATTTT. The variable domain in full, completed from reference TRBV7-8 and TRBJ1-3, reads GAGVSQSPRYKVAKRGQDVALRCDPISGHVSLFWYQQALGQGPEFLTYFQNEAQLDKSGLPSDRFFAERPEGSVSTLKIQRTQQEDSAVYLCASNIRGLSGNTIYFGEGSWLTVV.

The chain joins TRBV6-2 or TRBV6-3 to TRBJ2-4; the D gene could be TRBD1 or TRBD2 (5 bases each). CDR3 length: 14 residues. Per the germline V gene, CDR1 is MNHEY and CDR2 is SVGEGT. V lost 0 bases to trimming and J lost 7 bases, with 10 bases between them. Written as DNA, the CDR3 is TGTGCCAGCAGTTACTCCGGGACGGTGAACATTCAGTACTTC. Its translation: CASSYSGTVNIQYF.

This clonotype was observed a handful of times. The chain links TRBV12-3 or TRBV12-4 to TRBJ1-5, with D unclear. V lost 3 bases and J 3 bases, leaving 9 bases between the germline ends. The CDR3 totals 14 residues. The CDR3 region is CASSFRLHNQPQHF. The CDR3 nucleotides are TGTGCCAGCAGTTTTCGACTACACAATCAGCCCCAGCATTTT.

This chain connects TRBV3-1 to TRBJ2-1; maybe TRBD2 (5 bases). The length of the CDR3 is 14 residues. Trimming shortened V by 0 bases and J by 8 bases, and 11 bases separated the two germline ends. Per the germline V gene, CDR1 is LGHDT and CDR2 is YNNKEL (reference sequence). The chain's CDR3 is CASSQDPSRDEQFF. The CDR3 nucleotides read TGTGCCAGCAGCCAAGATCCTAGCCGCGATGAGCAGTTCTTC.

This clonotype was observed a few times. V usage is TRBV2 and J usage is TRBJ2-1; D possibly matches TRBD1 or TRBD2 (5 bases each). Between the trimmed V and J ends, which lost 2 bases and 6 bases, there was a span of 14 bases. This CDR3 has 15 amino acids. The germline CDR1 and CDR2 sequences are SNHLY and FYNNEI. CDR3 nucleotides: TGTGCCAGCAGTGAATCGGGGCGAGCGAGCAATGAGCAGTTCTTC. Translated, it gives CASSESGRASNEQFF.

This clonotype was counted between two and nine times. The J gene is TRBJ2-1, the V gene TRBV12-3 or TRBV12-4, with 12 bases that match TRBD2. There are 16 residues in the CDR3. V was clipped by 1 base and J by 4 bases; unmatched bases: 2. In DNA, the CDR3 is TGTGCCAGCAGTTTAGTGACTAGCGGGGGTTACAATGAGCAGTTCTTC. It specifies CASSLVTSGGYNEQFF.

This chain joins TRBV4-1 and TRBJ2-3, with D unclear. The CDR3 sequence is 16 residues long. V lost 1 base, J lost 6 bases, and 17 bases lay in between. The germline gives CDR1 MGHRA, CDR2 YSYEKL. CDR3 region: CASSQVGIGGIDTQYF. The CDR3 region has the DNA TGCGCCAGCAGCCAAGTAGGAATAGGTGGCATTGATACGCAGTATTTT.